This section outlines one T cell receptor beta chain sequence together with its context. Its antigen is not yet known. No much larger clone exists at a distance of one base, and base qualities are not known. The donors were included in the validation cohort of 100 to 150 subjects, a group kept apart from the roughly 690-subject first cohort. Here V drops 4 bases and J drops 5 bases, and the junction holds 4 bases not matched to any gene. Via the germline V gene (reference sequence), CDR1 is MNHNY and CDR2 SVGAGI. There are 15 amino acids in the CDR3, from cysteine to phenylalanine inclusive. The only DNA kept is the CDR3, 45 bases in frame from the first base. This specimen comes from a study of cytomegalovirus exposure and HLA in healthy donors (dated by TCRdb to 2015 to 2018). Background for the entire study: The 670 or so repertoires of the first cohort and the 95 to 150 validation repertoires were produced on the same platform, according to a later analysis. Along with the approximately 700-subject first cohort, a separate validation cohort of approximately 110 different subjects was used. To predict cytomegalovirus infection status, the study combined high-throughput TCR immunosequencing, statistical association of individual TCRs with disease status, and machine learning. The study aimed to test whether signatures of past pathogen exposure could be identified by cataloging public T cell receptors.

Overall study results and their limits: In both the original and validation cohorts, the classifier was reported to diagnose cytomegalovirus status with high specificity and sensitivity. Of the cluster scores, 90% to 95% were above 0 in a later analysis, which found that TCRs clustered in the first cohort also tended to co-occur in the 90 to 150 validation repertoires. In the study, 150 to 200 TCR beta chains were listed as associated with cytomegalovirus. It was suggested by the authors that the approach could potentially be generalized to other disease states and immunological phenotypes. In vitro tests confirmed that three of the cytomegalovirus-associated TCR beta chains recognize cytomegalovirus antigens. While some public TCRs were present in many individuals, most TCR sequences turned up only very rarely across donors. The validation cohort had no HLA typing available for a later analysis, so co-occurrence within that cohort was assessed over all 120 or so repertoires.

Library preparation employed the immunoSEQ multiplex PCR assay. The published analysis was carried out like this. A statistical classification framework was built to diagnose cytomegalovirus status from the catalog of TCR beta chain sequences. TCRdb provides this immuneACCESS table in a form limited to in-frame rearrangements. Some clones are lacking; in checked studies, under half of them reflect an unresolved V gene, and why the rest are absent is not known. V and J calls and clone size come straight from that table; D and trimming were deduced from the DNA. Recorded for this sample are about 56,000 clones; 93% of them occurred a single time. 5.8% of the sample lies in the top ten.

This TCR derives from a woman younger than 30 in good health and CMV-seronegative. Sequenced input: PBMCs. The chain is encoded by TRBV6-6 joined to TRBJ1-4; 10 middle bases align to TRBD1. The CDR3 region has the sequence CASSSPGQGNEKLFF. The DNA reads TGTGCCAGCAGTTCCCCGGGACAGGGGAATGAAAAACTGTTTTTT.